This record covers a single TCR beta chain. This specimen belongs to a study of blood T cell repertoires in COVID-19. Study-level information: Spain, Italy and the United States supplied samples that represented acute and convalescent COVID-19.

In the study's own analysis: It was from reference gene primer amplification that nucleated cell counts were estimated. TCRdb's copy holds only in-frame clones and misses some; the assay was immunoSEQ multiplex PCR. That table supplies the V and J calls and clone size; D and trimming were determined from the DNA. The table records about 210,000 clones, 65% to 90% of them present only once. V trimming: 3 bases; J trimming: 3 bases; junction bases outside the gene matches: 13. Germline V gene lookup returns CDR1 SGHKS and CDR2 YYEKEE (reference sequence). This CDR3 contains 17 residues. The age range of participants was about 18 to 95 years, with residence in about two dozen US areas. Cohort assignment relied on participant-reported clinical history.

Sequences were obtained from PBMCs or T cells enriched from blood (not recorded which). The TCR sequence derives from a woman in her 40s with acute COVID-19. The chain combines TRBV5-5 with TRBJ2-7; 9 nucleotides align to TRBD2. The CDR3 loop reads CASSYVLGGRAGYEQYF. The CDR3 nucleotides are TGTGCCAGCAGCTACGTCCTTGGCGGGAGGGCGGGCTACGAGCAGTACTTC.